The 20 T cell receptor beta chains reported below all come from one sample, sequenced in a study of T cells after posttransplantation cyclophosphamide. Data came from immunoSEQ multiplex PCR; TCRdb stores just in-frame clones and leaves some out. This sample carries around 34,000 clones and no singletons, and 6% to 8.5% goes to the top ten. The sample consisted of PBMCs. The receptor set was obtained from a woman between 45 and 65 years old in good health and a related stem cell transplant donor.

This chain uses TRBV18 with TRBJ1-1; D is unresolved. Germline lookup yields CDR1 KGHSH and CDR2 LQKENI. The length of the CDR3 is 16 residues. V lost 7 bases, J lost 0 bases, and 18 bases lay in between. The CDR3 sequence: CASCPGGVRMNTEAFF. The CDR3 bases are TGTGCCAGCTGCCCAGGCGGGGTTCGGATGAACACTGAAGCTTTCTTT.

This clone appeared many times. This sequence joins TRBV5-4 and TRBJ2-1; 9 bases are a match to TRBD1. Germline V gene lookup returns CDR1 SGHNT and CDR2 YYREEE (reference sequence). J gave up 8 bases and V 1 base, and 7 bases lay outside the gene matches. This CDR3 spans 15 amino acids. CDR3 amino acids: CASSLKQGALDEQFF. CDR3 nucleotides: TGTGCCAGCAGCTTGAAACAGGGGGCATTGGATGAGCAGTTCTTC. Full variable domain (rest looked up from reference TRBV5-4 and TRBJ2-1): ETGVTQSPTHLIKTRGQQVTLRCSSQSGHNTVSWYQQALGQGPQFIFQYYREEENGRGNFPPRFSGLQFPNYSSELNVNALELDDSALYLCASSLKQGALDEQFFGPGTRLTVL.

This clone was seen only a few times. Sequence at one end of the junction differs from germline and may be a read error. This chain joins TRBV25-1 and TRBJ1-5; D is uncertain. In germline, CDR1 is MGHDK, CDR2 SYGVNS. This CDR3 has 12 amino acids. The DNA of the CDR3 is TGTGCCAGCAGTGATAGCGATCAGCCCCAGCATTTT. Amino acids: CASSDSDQPQHF.

This clone came up many times. The J gene is TRBJ1-1, the V gene TRBV5-1; a weak D match, TRBD1 (6 bases). CDR1 and CDR2 (germline): SGHRS, YFSETQ. The CDR3 extends over 15 amino acids. V lost 0 bases and J lost 1, with 10 bases in between. This chain's CDR3 is CASSLAGGGNTEAFF. The CDR3 nucleotides read TGCGCCAGCAGCTTGGCCGGAGGGGGGAACACTGAAGCTTTCTTT.

The table lists this clone with many counts. This rearrangement joins TRBV28 to TRBJ1-5; D remains ambiguous. V was trimmed by 8 bases and J by 7 bases, leaving 12 bases between them. The CDR3 loop spans 12 amino acids. From germline, CDR1 is MDHEN and CDR2 SYDVKM. In nucleotides, the CDR3 is TGTGCCAGCTCCTCGGCGGGACAGCCCCAGCATTTT. Its protein is CASSSAGQPQHF.

This clone has ten or more counts. This chain connects TRBV19 to TRBJ1-1; D remains unclear. In germline, CDR1 is LNHDA, CDR2 SQIVND (reference sequence). V lost 9 bases and J 1 base, leaving 6 bases between the germline ends. The CDR3 has 11 amino acids. This chain's CDR3 is CASRRNTEAFF. The DNA for the CDR3 is TGTGCCAGCCGTCGGAACACTGAAGCTTTCTTT.

This clone was counted at least ten times. The chain recombines TRBV29-1 with TRBJ2-1, with D possibly being TRBD1 (6 bases). CDR1 is SQVTM, CDR2 ANQGSEA, per germline. Trimming pared 3 bases from V and 5 bases from J, leaving 14 bases between. The CDR3 has 14 amino acids. The DNA for the CDR3 is TGCAGCGTTGACCCTCCGGGACATAACAATGAGCAGTTCTTC. Amino acid sequence: CSVDPPGHNNEQFF.

At least ten counts were recorded for this clone. This chain links TRBV4-1 with TRBJ2-7; D might be TRBD1 (6 bases). Germline CDR1 and CDR2: MGHRA and YSYEKL. The V end was cut by 1 base, the J end by 3 bases, with 19 bases between. The CDR3 covers 17 residues. The CDR3 sequence: CASSQGHPGQPNYEQYF. DNA of the CDR3: TGCGCCAGCAGCCAAGGTCACCCTGGACAGCCAAACTACGAGCAGTACTTC.

At least ten counts were recorded for this clone. V is TRBV30 and J is TRBJ1-1; D is uncertain. Germline V CDR1 and CDR2: GTSNPN, SVGIG (reference sequence). Trimming left V 3 bases short and J 5 bases short, with 10 bases between. The CDR3 sequence is 12 residues long. CDR3 DNA sequence: TGTGCCTGGAGCTCAGATTCTACTGAAGCTTTCTTT. Protein product: CAWSSDSTEAFF.

This clone showed up many times. V usage is TRBV6-5 and J usage is TRBJ1-5; 7 bases match TRBD1. The germline gives CDR1 MNHEY, CDR2 SVGAGI. The CDR3 has 15 residues. V dropped 5 bases and J dropped 4; count of bases not matched to a gene: 8. The CDR3 sequence is CASSQEGQSNQPQHF. The CDR3 DNA sequence: TGTGCCAGCAGTCAAGAGGGACAGTCGAATCAGCCCCAGCATTTT.

This clone has a count of ten or more. V is TRBV7-9 and J is TRBJ1-1, with D maybe TRBD1 (5 bases). Germline lookup yields CDR1 SEHNR and CDR2 FQNEAQ (reference sequence). V was pared by 5 bases and J by 6 bases, with 13 bases between. CDR3 size: 13 residues. The CDR3 DNA is TGTGCCAGCAGCCGAGAGGGGAAAGCTGAAGCTTTCTTT. Translation gives CASSREGKAEAFF.

This clone was seen many times. This chain joins TRBV4-3 and TRBJ2-1, with D possibly being TRBD1 (5 bases). This CDR3 has 13 amino acids. Trimming left V 3 bases short and J 9 bases short, with 12 bases between. Looked up from germline, CDR1 is LGHNA and CDR2 is YSLEER. The CDR3 is CASSHPPQGEQFF. In DNA, the CDR3 is TGCGCCAGCAGCCACCCCCCGCAGGGTGAGCAGTTCTTC.

V is TRBV19 and J is TRBJ1-2; D possibly corresponds to TRBD1 (5 bases). Germline-derived CDR1 and CDR2 are LNHDA and SQIVND (reference sequence). Trimming took 7 bases from V and 7 from J, leaving 19 bases between them. This CDR3 has 14 amino acids. CDR3 protein: CASTPGGSLLGYTF. CDR3 sequence (DNA): TGTGCCAGTACCCCTGGGGGGAGCCTCCTTGGCTACACCTTC.

This chain uses TRBV6-5 with TRBJ1-5; 7 bases align to TRBD1. V lost 6 bases and J lost 0; bases outside the gene matches: 5. There are 15 residues in the CDR3. CDR1 and CDR2 from the germline V gene are MNHEY and SVGAGI. CDR3 in DNA: TGTGCCAGCAGCTTACAGGGGTATAGCAATCAGCCCCAGCATTTT. As protein: CASSLQGYSNQPQHF.

This clone was seen ten or more times. V is TRBV28 and J is TRBJ1-4, with TRBD1 matching 9 bases. Germline CDR1 and CDR2: MDHEN and SYDVKM. This CDR3 has 14 residues. The trim removed 6 bases at V and 4 bases at J, leaving 3 bases unmatched. CDR3 DNA: TGTGCCAGCAGCTCGACAGGGGGTAATGAAAAACTGTTTTTT. This codes for CASSSTGGNEKLFF.

This clone was found many times. The J gene is TRBJ2-2, the V gene TRBV30, with a tentative D call TRBD2 (6 bases). Per the germline V gene, CDR1 is GTSNPN and CDR2 is SVGIG (reference sequence). This CDR3 contains 13 residues. The V end lost 4 bases, the J end lost 2 bases, and 8 bases lay between the germline ends. The DNA of the CDR3 is TGTGCCTGGACCGGGACTAACACCGGGGAGCTGTTTTTT. Translation: CAWTGTNTGELFF.

This chain joins TRBV29-1 and TRBJ1-1, with a weak D call TRBD1 (5 bases). This CDR3 is built from 14 residues. V dropped 6 bases and J dropped 4 bases, with 18 bases sitting between them. Germline assignment: CDR1 SQVTM and CDR2 ANQGSEA. This CDR3 is CSVTGDKGSTEAFF. Written as DNA, the CDR3 is TGCAGCGTCACAGGAGACAAGGGCAGCACTGAAGCTTTCTTT.

Ten or more counts support this clone. This sequence joins TRBV14 and TRBJ2-7, with TRBD1 matching over 8 bases. Losses at the gene ends were 0 bases for V and 5 bases for J; bases not matched to a gene: 12. This CDR3 contains 17 residues. The germline gives CDR1 SGHDN, CDR2 FVKESK. For the CDR3, the DNA is TGTGCCAGCAGCCAAGATAGAGGGCAGGGGGCGGAGGACGAGCAGTACTTC. This gives the protein CASSQDRGQGAEDEQYF.

This clone came up many times. The CDR3 DNA is TGTGCCAGCTCACCACCGACACTTTACCAAGAGACCCAGTACTTC. Translating gives CASSPPTLYQETQYF. This chain links TRBV18 with TRBJ2-5; D is ambiguous. Trimming removed 0 bases from V and 0 bases from J, with 8 bases in between. From germline, CDR1 is KGHSH and CDR2 LQKENI. CDR3 size: 15 residues.

This clone came up a few times. V usage is TRBV12-3 or TRBV12-4 and J usage is TRBJ1-5; D possibly corresponds to TRBD1 (5 bases). Between the trimmed V and J ends, which lost 3 bases and 5 bases, there was a span of 8 bases. This CDR3 comprises 13 residues. In nucleotides, the CDR3 is TGTGCCAGCAGTTTGCAGGGTGATCAGCCCCAGCATTTT. The encoded protein is CASSLQGDQPQHF.